This T cell receptor (beta chain) came from a study of cytomegalovirus exposure and HLA in healthy donors. In the study overall: Earlier work reported 100 million or so unique TCR beta sequences from roughly 180 million T cells. A data release that came early held tens of millions of unique TCRs from HLA-typed donors.

PCR involved 60 Vbeta and 13 Jbeta primers. Under the authors' procedure: As a later analysis found, there were tens of millions of unique TCR beta chains, of which roughly 11 million were shared. The protocol was immunoSEQ multiplex PCR, while the TCRdb copy is restricted to in-frame clones and leaves out a portion. V and J calls and clone size follow that table, whereas D and trimming were derived from the DNA. This table holds roughly 100,000 clones, approximately 81% found once. Study results and caveats: The only immune exposure information that was available was CMV serostatus.

In the case of this clone: Its target is unknown.

The CDR3 consists of 16 residues. Germline CDR1 reads SGDLS; CDR2 reads YYNGEE. Trimming cost V 5 bases and J 9 bases, with 26 bases left between them. The sequencing input was PBMCs. The rearrangement uses TRBV9 and TRBJ1-1; D perhaps matches TRBD1 (5 bases). The receptor was isolated from a man between 25 and 39 years old in good health and CMV-seronegative. The CDR3 DNA follows: TGTGCCAGCAGTCAAAGCGACAGAACATACTTTGGGAAAGCTTTCTTT. Its translation: CASSQSDRTYFGKAFF.